These 4 T cell receptor beta chains came from one sample sequenced in a study of cytomegalovirus exposure and HLA in healthy donors. 13 Jbeta primers and 60 Vbeta primers were used for the PCR. Using immunoSEQ multiplex PCR, the repertoire was profiled, and TCRdb retains in-frame clones only, with some absent. The table records 190,000 or so clones, around 81% of them present only once. The sample comprised PBMCs. These receptors came from a woman in her forties or fifties in good health and CMV-seropositive.

This clone was counted between two and nine times. The chain recombines TRBV6-6 with TRBJ1-2; 7 nucleotides align to TRBD1. From germline, CDR1 is MNHNY and CDR2 SVGAGI (reference sequence). With V trimmed by 6 bases and J by 7 bases, 2 bases remained unmatched. CDR3 length: 11 residues. The CDR3 sequence: CASRQGSGYTF. DNA of the CDR3: TGTGCCAGCAGACAGGGGAGTGGCTACACCTTC.

V gene TRBV28 combines with J gene TRBJ2-7; TRBD2 matches 11 bases. After removal of 5 bases from V and 4 bases from J, the junction contained 7 bases not matched to a gene. CDR1 and CDR2 (germline): MDHEN, SYDVKM. The CDR3 sequence is 15 residues long. The CDR3 loop is CASSPIAGGHYEQYF. CDR3 sequence (DNA): TGTGCCAGCAGTCCCATAGCGGGGGGGCATTACGAGCAGTACTTC.

The rearrangement joins TRBV4-2 to TRBJ2-5; no clear D gene. CDR3 length: 13 amino acids. Trimming removed 2 bases from V and 0 bases from J, with 4 bases in between. CDR1 and CDR2 from the germline V gene are LGHNA and YNFKEQ. DNA of the CDR3: TGTGCCAGCAGCCAAACTAACCAAGAGACCCAGTACTTC. It is translated as CASSQTNQETQYF.

The rearrangement uses TRBV27 and TRBJ2-5, with a weak D call TRBD1 (5 bases). The J call may be faulty, since TRBJ2-7 better matches the DNA end. CDR3 length: 14 amino acids. The germline CDR1 and CDR2 sequences are MNHEY and SMNVEV (reference sequence). The CDR3 loop reads CASSLRREGYEQYF. The CDR3 bases are TGTGCCAGCAGTTTACGCAGGGAAGGCTACGAGCAGTACTTC.